This T cell receptor (beta chain) was captured by sequencing in a study of cytomegalovirus exposure and HLA in healthy donors. Here immunoSEQ multiplex PCR was the method, and the copy in TCRdb shows in-frame clones only, minus some. Of over 200,000 clones in the sample, around 86% are singletons; the top ten hold about 2%. Study results and limitations: Many donors shared some public TCRs, even though most TCR sequences were rare. Reportedly, cytomegalovirus status was diagnosed with high sensitivity and specificity. In the 90 to 150 validation repertoires, just under 95% of cluster scores exceeded 0, per a later analysis.

This clone has more than one count but fewer than ten. The antigen remains undetermined. Sequenced: PBMCs. The sequence was obtained from a woman younger than 30 in good health and CMV-seropositive.

CDR3 DNA sequence: TGTGCCAGCAGTTTAACGGGACAGTTTGAAGCTTTCTTT. Encoded protein: CASSLTGQFEAFF. V and J are TRBV28 and TRBJ1-1, with 7 positions matching TRBD1. The germline gives CDR1 MDHEN, CDR2 SYDVKM. The V and J ends lost 2 bases and 7 bases, in that order; junction bases with no gene match: 4. This CDR3 region has 13 residues. Based on the CDR3 plus reference TRBV28 and TRBJ1-1, the full variable domain is DVKVTQSSRYLVKRTGEKVFLECVQDMDHENMFWYRQDPGLGLRLIYFSYDVKMKEKGDIPEGYSVSREKKERFSLILESASTNQTSMYLCASSLTGQFEAFFGQGTRLTVV.